The 2 T cell receptor beta chains below all came from one sample that was sequenced in a study of CD8 T cells in Susac syndrome. RNA totalling roughly 0.45 to 1 ug underwent reverse transcription with random hexamers. TCRdb recomputed calls from the immunoSEQ multiplex PCR reads with MiXCR, one row per CDR3 protein. The table lists more than 130,000 distinct CDR3 sequences, about 93% of them singletons. Sequenced material: CD8+ T cells from PBMCs. The receptors come from a human donor in good health.

DNA for the CDR3: TGTGCCAGCAAGAAGATTAACACCGGGGAGCTGTTTTTT. Encoded protein: CASKKINTGELFF. This chain joins TRBV6-1 and TRBJ2-2; D unresolved. The CDR3 is 13 residues long. V was pared by 7 bases and J by 2 bases, with 8 bases between. Germline V gives CDR1 MNHNS, CDR2 SASEGT.

The J gene is TRBJ2-1, the V gene TRBV2, with 9 bases that match TRBD2. The CDR3 loop spans 15 amino acids. Looked up from germline, CDR1 is SNHLY and CDR2 is FYNNEI. Germline trimming cut 5 bases from V and 9 bases from J; bases unmatched to any gene: 11. The CDR3 is CASSSLAGEVAEQFF. CDR3 nucleotides: TGTGCCAGCAGTTCCTTAGCGGGAGAAGTGGCTGAGCAGTTCTTC.